Listed here are 14 T cell receptor beta chains from one sample, sequenced in a study of blood T cells in healthy people across ages. The second PCR ran about 6 to 12 cycles with a sample-barcoded 5' primer and J-beta primers. From the 5' RACE reads, TCRdb called clonotypes with MiXCR, one entry per CDR3 protein. The data show 600,000 to 800,000 distinct CDR3 sequences, under 65% seen once. The sequencing input was blood. Receptors were obtained from a woman at least 80 years old in good health.

This clonotype showed up many times. This chain's CDR3 is CSGSLDRDSPEKQYF. The CDR3 region has the DNA TGCAGCGGAAGCCTAGACAGGGACTCCCCCGAGAAGCAGTATTTT. The rearrangement links TRBV29-1 to TRBJ2-3; tentative D call: TRBD1 (7 bases). V lost 7 bases and J 11 bases, leaving 28 bases between the germline ends. Germline V gene data show CDR1 as SQVTM and CDR2 as ANQGSEA. CDR3 length equals 15 residues.

This clonotype was seen a single time. V gene TRBV7-6 combines with J gene TRBJ2-7, with D perhaps matching TRBD2 (6 bases). This CDR3 contains 18 residues. V was cut by 1 base and J by 0 bases, with 19 bases left in between. Germline V gene lookup returns CDR1 SGHVS and CDR2 FNYEAQ. This CDR3 reads CASSLVICSGPSSYEQYF. The CDR3 DNA follows: TGTGCCAGCAGCTTAGTCATATGCAGCGGGCCGAGCTCCTACGAGCAGTACTTC. Drawing the rest from reference TRBV7-6 and TRBJ2-7, the complete variable domain is GAGVSQSPRYKVTKRGQDVALRCDPISGHVSLYWYRQALGQGPEFLTYFNYEAQQDKSGLPNDRFSAERPEGSISTLTIQRTEQRDSAMYRCASSLVICSGPSSYEQYFGPGTRLTVT.

The gene calls are TRBV12-3 or TRBV12-4 and TRBJ2-5, with D unresolved. The CDR3 sequence is 14 residues long. V lost 2 bases to trimming and J lost 5 bases, with 12 bases between them. This CDR3 is CASSLTRNKETQYF. For the CDR3, the DNA is TGTGCCAGCAGTTTAACCCGTAACAAGGAGACCCAGTACTTC.

Points on this clonotype: A much larger clone lies a single base off, so this may be a read error. The V call is TRBV4-1, the J call TRBJ2-7; D is ambiguous. Trimming shortened V by 4 bases and J by 7 bases, and 23 bases separated the two germline ends. Germline-derived CDR1 and CDR2 are MGHRA and YSYEKL. The CDR3 covers 16 residues. The CDR3 sequence: CASSLNPQVGILEQYF. The CDR3 region has the DNA TGCGCCAGCAGCCTCAACCCCCAGGTAGGGATACTTGAGCAGTACTTC.

A few counts support this clonotype. The gene calls are TRBV3-1 and TRBJ1-5, with D possibly TRBD1 on 6 matching bases. Germline V gene data show CDR1 as LGHDT and CDR2 as YNNKEL (reference sequence). The CDR3 loop spans 14 amino acids. V was cut by 6 bases and J by 3 bases, with 12 bases left in between. The CDR3 sequence: CASSIQGINQPQHF. The CDR3 coding sequence is TGTGCCAGCAGTATTCAGGGGATCAATCAGCCCCAGCATTTT.

Concerning this clonotype: Given a much more abundant clone one base away, this may be a read error. V and J are TRBV5-1 and TRBJ2-5; the D is unclear. The J call is uncertain, as TRBJ2-7 better fits the DNA end. Germline V lookup: CDR1 SGHRS, CDR2 YFSETQ. The CDR3 is 14 amino acids. For the CDR3, the DNA is TGCGTCAGCAGCTTGCTATCTCTGGGCTACGAGCAGTACTTC. This encodes CVSSLLSLGYEQYF.

The genes are TRBV25-1 and TRBJ1-6; 8 positions agree with TRBD1. The CDR3 sequence is 13 residues long. V lost 7 bases to trimming and J lost 9 bases; unmatched junction nucleotides: 5. Germline CDR1 reads MGHDK; CDR2 reads SYGVNS. In DNA, the CDR3 is TGTGCCAGCACTCAGGGGGCTCGTTCACCCCTCCACTTT. It yields the protein CASTQGARSPLHF.

In its sample, this clonotype was seen many times. The rearrangement uses TRBV7-2 and TRBJ2-7; 8 bases are a match to TRBD1. The ends lost 2 bases at V and 2 bases at J; junction bases unmatched: 5. CDR3 length: 15 residues. CDR1 SGHTA and CDR2 FQGNSA come from the germline V gene. The CDR3: CASSLITGGPYEQYF. The CDR3 DNA follows: TGTGCCAGCAGCTTAATTACAGGGGGTCCCTACGAGCAGTACTTC.

As concerns this clonotype: One end of the junction varies from germline; a read error may be responsible. The chain employs TRBV28 and TRBJ2-5, with D uncertain. Germline CDR1 and CDR2: MDHEN and SYDVKM. The CDR3 consists of 15 residues. CDR3 nucleotide sequence: TGTGCCAGTAGTTTTCGGTCTTGGTACCAAGGGACCCAGTACTTC. It encodes CASSFRSWYQGTQYF.

The chain links TRBV20-1 to TRBJ2-2; TRBD1 matches 12 bases. The length of the CDR3 is 15 residues. With V trimmed by 8 bases and J by 3 bases, 7 bases remained unmatched. CDR1 and CDR2 (germline): DFQATT, SNEGSKA (reference sequence). For the CDR3, the DNA is TGCAGTACGAAGGGACAGGGGGCGGACACCGGGGAGCTGTTTTTT. Protein sequence: CSTKGQGADTGELFF.

The sample holds many counts of this clonotype. V and J are TRBV20-1 and TRBJ2-5, with 9 bases matching TRBD2. V dropped 6 bases and J dropped 5; count of bases not matched to a gene: 4. The length of the CDR3 is 12 residues. Germline V gives CDR1 DFQATT, CDR2 SNEGSKA (reference sequence). The CDR3 reads CSAGTSIETQYF. In DNA, the CDR3 is TGCAGTGCAGGGACTAGCATTGAGACCCAGTACTTC.

The gene calls are TRBV9 and TRBJ2-3, with D unclear. Germline loops: CDR1 SGDLS, CDR2 YYNGEE. The V gene lost 4 bases and the J gene lost 6 bases, with 18 bases spanning the gap. The CDR3 is 15 residues long. CDR3 DNA: TGTGCCAGCAGCCCAGGATCGTCGGAACCCGATACGCAGTATTTT. The encoded protein is CASSPGSSEPDTQYF.

This clonotype has a single count. The chain joins TRBV10-3 to TRBJ2-4; D is perhaps TRBD2 (6 bases). The CDR3 is made up of 14 amino acids. Deletions cut 3 bases from V and 8 bases from J, with 14 bases between. The germline V gene encodes CDR1 ENHRY and CDR2 SYGVKD. The CDR3 bases are TGTGCCATCAGTGACCTGGGAGGTGGAGACATTCAGTACTTC. Protein: CAISDLGGGDIQYF.

This chain's CDR3 is CSASDVWEQYF. CDR3 coding DNA: TGCAGTGCTAGTGATGTGTGGGAGCAGTACTTC. The chain employs TRBV20-1 and TRBJ2-7, with D unclear. Per the germline V gene, CDR1 is DFQATT and CDR2 is SNEGSKA (reference sequence). The CDR3 covers 11 residues. Trimming shortened V by 3 bases and J by 7 bases, and 10 bases separated the two germline ends.